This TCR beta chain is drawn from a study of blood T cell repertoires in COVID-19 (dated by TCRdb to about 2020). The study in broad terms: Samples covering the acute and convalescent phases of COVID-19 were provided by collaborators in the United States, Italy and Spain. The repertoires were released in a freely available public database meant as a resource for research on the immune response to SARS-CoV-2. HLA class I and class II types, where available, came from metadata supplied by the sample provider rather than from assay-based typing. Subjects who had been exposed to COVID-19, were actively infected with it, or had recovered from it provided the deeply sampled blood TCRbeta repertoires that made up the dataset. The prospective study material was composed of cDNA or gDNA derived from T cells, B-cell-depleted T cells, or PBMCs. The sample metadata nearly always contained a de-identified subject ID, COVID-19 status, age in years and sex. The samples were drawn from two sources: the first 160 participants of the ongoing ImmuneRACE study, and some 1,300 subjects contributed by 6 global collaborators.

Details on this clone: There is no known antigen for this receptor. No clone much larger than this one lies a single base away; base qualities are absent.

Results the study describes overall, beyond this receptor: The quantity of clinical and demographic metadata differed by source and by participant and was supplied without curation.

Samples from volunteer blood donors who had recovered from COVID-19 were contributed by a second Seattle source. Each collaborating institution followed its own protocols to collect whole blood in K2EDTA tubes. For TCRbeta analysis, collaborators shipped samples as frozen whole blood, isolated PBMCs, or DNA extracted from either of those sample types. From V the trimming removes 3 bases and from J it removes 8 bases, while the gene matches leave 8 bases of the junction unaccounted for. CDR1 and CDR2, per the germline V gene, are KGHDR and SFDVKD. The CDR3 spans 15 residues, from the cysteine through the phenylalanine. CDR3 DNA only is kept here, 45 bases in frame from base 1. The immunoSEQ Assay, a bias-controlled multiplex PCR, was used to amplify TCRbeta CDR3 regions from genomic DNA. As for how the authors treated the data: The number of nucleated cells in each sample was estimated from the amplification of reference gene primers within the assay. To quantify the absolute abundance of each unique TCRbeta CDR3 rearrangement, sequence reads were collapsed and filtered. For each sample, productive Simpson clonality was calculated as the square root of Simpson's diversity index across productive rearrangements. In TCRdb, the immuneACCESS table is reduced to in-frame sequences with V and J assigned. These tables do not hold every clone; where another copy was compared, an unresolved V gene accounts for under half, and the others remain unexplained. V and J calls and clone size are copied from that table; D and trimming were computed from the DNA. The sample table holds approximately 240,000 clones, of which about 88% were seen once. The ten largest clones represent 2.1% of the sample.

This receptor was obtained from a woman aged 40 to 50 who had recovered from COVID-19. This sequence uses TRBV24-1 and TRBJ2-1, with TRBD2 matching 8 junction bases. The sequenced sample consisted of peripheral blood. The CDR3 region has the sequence CATSDTAGGGDEQFF. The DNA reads TGTGCCACCAGTGATACCGCGGGAGGAGGGGATGAGCAGTTCTTC.